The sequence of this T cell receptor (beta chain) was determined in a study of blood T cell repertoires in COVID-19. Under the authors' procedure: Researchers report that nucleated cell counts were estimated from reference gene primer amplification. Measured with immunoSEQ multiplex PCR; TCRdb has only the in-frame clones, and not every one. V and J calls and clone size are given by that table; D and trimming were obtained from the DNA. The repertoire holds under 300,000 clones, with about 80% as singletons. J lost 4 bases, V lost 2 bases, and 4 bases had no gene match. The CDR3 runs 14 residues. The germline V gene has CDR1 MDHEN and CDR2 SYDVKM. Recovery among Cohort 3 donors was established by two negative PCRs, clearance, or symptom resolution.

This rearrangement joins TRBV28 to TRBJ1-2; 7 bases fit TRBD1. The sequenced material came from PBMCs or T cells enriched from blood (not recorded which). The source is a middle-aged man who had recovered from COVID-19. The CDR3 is CASSLTGVTYGYTF. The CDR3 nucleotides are TGTGCCAGCAGTTTAACAGGGGTGACCTATGGCTACACCTTC.